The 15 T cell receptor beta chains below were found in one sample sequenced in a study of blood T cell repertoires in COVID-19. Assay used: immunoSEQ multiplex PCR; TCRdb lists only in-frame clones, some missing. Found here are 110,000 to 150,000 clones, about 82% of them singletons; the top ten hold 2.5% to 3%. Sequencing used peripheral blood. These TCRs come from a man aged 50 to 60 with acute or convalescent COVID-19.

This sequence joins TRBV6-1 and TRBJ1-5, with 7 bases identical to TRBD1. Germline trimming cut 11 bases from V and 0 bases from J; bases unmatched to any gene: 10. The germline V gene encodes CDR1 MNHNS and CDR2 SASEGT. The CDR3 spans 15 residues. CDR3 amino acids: CAARGEIYSNQPQHF. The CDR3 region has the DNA TGTGCCGCCAGGGGGGAGATTTATAGCAATCAGCCCCAGCATTTT.

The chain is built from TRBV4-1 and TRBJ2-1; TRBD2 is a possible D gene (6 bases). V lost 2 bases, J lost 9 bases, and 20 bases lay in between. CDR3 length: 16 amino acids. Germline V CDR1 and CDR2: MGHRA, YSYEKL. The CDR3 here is CASSQSPGLPEVEQFF. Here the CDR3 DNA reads TGCGCCAGCAGCCAATCACCGGGACTCCCTGAGGTTGAGCAGTTCTTC.

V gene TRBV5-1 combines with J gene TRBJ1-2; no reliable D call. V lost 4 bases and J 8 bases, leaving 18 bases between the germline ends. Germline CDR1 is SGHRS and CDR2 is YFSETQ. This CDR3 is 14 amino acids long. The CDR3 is CASSLVGLLEGYTF. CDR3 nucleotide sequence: TGCGCCAGCAGCCTCGTCGGTCTTTTGGAGGGCTACACCTTC. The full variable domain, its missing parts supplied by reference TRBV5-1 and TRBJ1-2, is KAGVTQTPRYLIKTRGQQVTLSCSPISGHRSVSWYQQTPGQGLQFLFEYFSETQRNKGNFPGRFSGRQFSNSRSEMNVSTLELGDSALYLCASSLVGLLEGYTFGSGTRLTVV.

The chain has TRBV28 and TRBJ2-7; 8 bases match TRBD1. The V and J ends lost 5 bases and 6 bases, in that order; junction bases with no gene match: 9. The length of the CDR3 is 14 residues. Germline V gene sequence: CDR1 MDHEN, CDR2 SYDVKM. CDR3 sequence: CASSQIGRGREQYF. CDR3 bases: TGTGCCAGCAGTCAAATCGGCAGGGGGCGCGAGCAGTACTTC.

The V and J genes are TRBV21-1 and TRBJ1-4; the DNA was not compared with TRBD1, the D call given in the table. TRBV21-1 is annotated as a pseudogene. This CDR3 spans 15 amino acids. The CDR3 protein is CASSNYGTVREKLFF. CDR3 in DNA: TGTGCCAGCAGCAACTACGGGACAGTACGGGAAAAACTGTTTTTT.

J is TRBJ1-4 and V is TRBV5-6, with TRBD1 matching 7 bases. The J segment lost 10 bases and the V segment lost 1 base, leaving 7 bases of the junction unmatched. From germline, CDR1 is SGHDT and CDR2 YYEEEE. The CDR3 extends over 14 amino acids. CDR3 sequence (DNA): TGTGCCAGCAGCTTGATGGGACGACAGGGAAAACTGTTTTTT. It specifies CASSLMGRQGKLFF.

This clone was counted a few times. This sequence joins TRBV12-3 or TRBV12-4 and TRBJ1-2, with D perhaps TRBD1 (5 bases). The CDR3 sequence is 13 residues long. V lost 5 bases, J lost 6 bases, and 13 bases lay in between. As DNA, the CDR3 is TGTGCCAGCAGTGGAGGGACGGAAAATGGCTACACCTTC. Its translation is CASSGGTENGYTF.

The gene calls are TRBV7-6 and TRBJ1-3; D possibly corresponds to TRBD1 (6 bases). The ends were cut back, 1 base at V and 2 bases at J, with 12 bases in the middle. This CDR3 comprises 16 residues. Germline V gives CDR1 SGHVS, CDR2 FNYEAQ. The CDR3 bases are TGTGCCAGCAGCTTAGGGGTCTACAGGGCTGGAAACACCATATATTTT. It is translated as CASSLGVYRAGNTIYF.

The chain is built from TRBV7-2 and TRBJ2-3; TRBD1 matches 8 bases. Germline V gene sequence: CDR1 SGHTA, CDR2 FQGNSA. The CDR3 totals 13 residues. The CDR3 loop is CANRGARTDTQYF. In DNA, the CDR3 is TGTGCTAACAGGGGGGCACGCACAGATACGCAGTATTTT.

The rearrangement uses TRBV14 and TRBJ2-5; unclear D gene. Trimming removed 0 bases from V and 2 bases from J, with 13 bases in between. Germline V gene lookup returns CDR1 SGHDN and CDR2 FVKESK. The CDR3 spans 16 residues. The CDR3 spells CASSQDFASEQETQYF. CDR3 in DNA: TGTGCCAGCAGCCAAGATTTTGCGTCGGAGCAAGAGACCCAGTACTTC.

CDR3 nucleotides: TGTGCCAGCTCACCAGGGGGGGTGCGGGACATTCAGTACTTC. Translation: CASSPGGVRDIQYF. The chain recombines TRBV18 with TRBJ2-4, with 7 positions matching TRBD2. V lost 2 bases to trimming and J lost 8 bases; unmatched junction nucleotides: 6. The CDR3 sequence is 14 residues long. Germline V gene data show CDR1 as KGHSH and CDR2 as LQKENI.

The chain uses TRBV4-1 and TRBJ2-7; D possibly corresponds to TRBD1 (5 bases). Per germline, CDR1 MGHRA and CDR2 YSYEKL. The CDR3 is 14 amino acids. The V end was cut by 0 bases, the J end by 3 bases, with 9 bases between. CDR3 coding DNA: TGCGCCAGCAGCCAAGAGGACACCTTCTACGAGCAGTACTTC. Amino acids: CASSQEDTFYEQYF.

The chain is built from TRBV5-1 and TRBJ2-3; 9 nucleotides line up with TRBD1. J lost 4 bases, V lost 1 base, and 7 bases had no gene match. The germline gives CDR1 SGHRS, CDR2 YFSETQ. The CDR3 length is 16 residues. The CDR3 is CASSLKGQGLSDTQYF. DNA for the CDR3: TGCGCCAGCAGCTTGAAAGGACAGGGGCTCTCAGATACGCAGTATTTT. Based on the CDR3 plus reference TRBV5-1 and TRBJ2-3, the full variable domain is KAGVTQTPRYLIKTRGQQVTLSCSPISGHRSVSWYQQTPGQGLQFLFEYFSETQRNKGNFPGRFSGRQFSNSRSEMNVSTLELGDSALYLCASSLKGQGLSDTQYFGPGTRLTVL.

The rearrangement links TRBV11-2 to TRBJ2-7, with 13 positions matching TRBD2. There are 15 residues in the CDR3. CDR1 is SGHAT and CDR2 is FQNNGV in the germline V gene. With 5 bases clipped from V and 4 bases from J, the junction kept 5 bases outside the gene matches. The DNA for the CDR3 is TGTGCCAGCAGCCGACTAGCGGGAGGCCCGTACGAGCAGTACTTC. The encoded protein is CASSRLAGGPYEQYF.

CDR3 sequence (DNA): TGCGCCAGCAGTTTGACAGGGTCCCCTTTGAACACTGAAGCTTTCTTT. It translates to CASSLTGSPLNTEAFF. This sequence joins TRBV10-2 and TRBJ1-1, with 7 bases identical to TRBD1. The CDR3 sequence is 16 residues long. V was pared by 5 bases and J by 0 bases, with 9 bases of the junction left unmatched. Germline CDR1 WSHSY, CDR2 SAAADI.